This T cell receptor (beta chain) was sequenced during a study of cytomegalovirus exposure and HLA in healthy donors listed by TCRdb under 2017. Background on the whole study: In an earlier analysis of some 610 of the donors, 250 to 300 Gb of sequence data and 100 million or so unique TCR beta sequences from about 190 million T cells were reported. In addition to the first cohort of about 650 subjects, a separate validation cohort of approximately 110 different subjects was used. Five DR-DQ haplotypes were handled as single units for association and clustering, since linkage in the cohort was strong. To decide whether each TCR beta V gene segment behaved as functional or pseudogenic, an earlier analysis of 587 of the donors relied on high-throughput TCR beta sequencing. Alongside the repertoire data, information on donor age, sex, ethnicity and CMV serostatus was compiled. To study patterns of TCR occurrence, a later analysis re-analyzed previously published TCR beta repertoires from around 700 donors and added high-resolution HLA genotyping. The study was designed to test whether signatures of past pathogen exposure could be identified by cataloging public T cell receptors. An early release covering 550 to 650 HLA-typed donors comprised approximately 290 gigabases of sequencing data and around 80 million unique TCR sequences. Across 398 genotyped donors of the cohort, an average of about 220,000 unique TCR beta nucleotide sequences per donor were sequenced, and roughly 20% of those sequences were non-productive. To predict cytomegalovirus infection status, the study brought together high-throughput TCR immunosequencing, statistical association of individual TCRs with disease status, and machine learning. Rather than drawing on any new phenotypic data, the later analysis identified candidate immune exposures from TCR beta sequences and the way those sequences occurred across donors. The study used immunosequencing to profile the T cell repertoires of 666 subjects and linked those repertoires to cytomegalovirus serostatus. The genetic ancestry cluster associated with self-reported Caucasian donors included 65% to 90% of the 350 to 500 genotyped donors. HLA typing covered class I and class II loci at four-digit resolution. A later genetic analysis took genome-wide SNP genotypes for about three fifths of the roughly 700 donors and used that subset as a discovery cohort. All discovery cohort repertoires had been generated on a single sequencing platform. Typing coverage differed by locus: A, B, C, DRB1 and DQB1 were typed in roughly 620-630 donors, DQA1 in around 500, DPA1 in over 600, and DPB1 in 400 to 480. Overall study results and their limits: In an earlier analysis of around 500 of the donors, most TCR beta V segments appeared in productive rearrangements about 87% or about 30% of the time, broadly matching IMGT annotations. The sequencing pipeline was judged likely to have produced a cluster of highly shared sequence variants as a technical artifact. Immune exposure information for the cohort was limited to CMV serostatus. According to a later analysis, parvovirus B19, influenza, CMV and Epstein-Barr virus appeared linked to several top co-occurrence clusters. In a later analysis, most CMV-associated TCR beta chains were found to appear HLA-restricted, with HLA associations seemingly driven largely by CMV exposure. The classifier was reported to diagnose cytomegalovirus status with high specificity and sensitivity in both the original cohort and the validation cohort. A later analysis found that HLA-associated TCR beta chains were more clonally expanded and had lower generation probabilities than equally common non-associated chains. This cohort had only TCR beta chains sequenced, and the lack of alpha or paired-chain data limited which features could be detected. Because counts were too low, roughly 18 rarely observed V segments, including chromosome 9 orphons, were left out of the earlier analysis of 587 of the donors. A further reported finding was that TCR beta sequences accurately predicted the HLA-A and HLA-B alleles for most subjects in the first cohort. In a later genetic analysis, a missense DCLRE1C variant was associated with V-gene and J-gene trimming of TCR beta chains, and the association was replicated in an independent cohort. Specific HLA alleles were associated with roughly 17,000 TCR beta sequences at a false discovery rate of 0.05 in a later analysis. Because the 87-base-pair reads could not distinguish some IMGT-functional V segments, including TRBV6-2 and TRBV6-3, those segments were excluded. According to a later analysis, TCR association rates differed among HLA loci, with DRB1 alleles showing the most associated TCRs and HLA-C alleles showing the fewest. Roughly uniform sequencing depth across donors was assumed in presence/absence analyses, although this assumption may not hold. Because some donors lacked HLA typing at each locus, the association tests relied only on the typed subset. According to the authors, the approach could potentially be generalized to other disease states and immunological phenotypes. Compared with the 666-donor mean, donors in an Asian-associated ancestry cluster had fewer N-insertions in productive TCRs, according to a later genetic analysis. When HLA alleles, especially DR and DQ, strongly co-occurred, attributing TCR associations to individual alleles was difficult. Most TCR sequences were observed very rarely across donors, whereas some public TCRs were present in many individuals. Linkage disequilibrium might explain the correlated functional status among segregating V segments, but an unknown experimental factor could not be ruled out. The study listed 164 TCR beta chains as associated with cytomegalovirus. Three of the identified cytomegalovirus-associated TCR beta chains were confirmed in vitro to be specific for cytomegalovirus antigens.

CDR1 and CDR2 were assigned from the germline V gene as SGHDT and YYEEEE. Including the terminal cysteine and phenylalanine, the CDR3 comprises 17 residues. The sequence is cut down to CDR3 DNA, 51 bases in frame from base 1. V is cut back by 4 bases and J by 2 bases, with 14 bases in the junction unmatched. As to this clone: Its antigen remains unidentified.

In total, approximately 690 healthy bone marrow donors made up the cohort. At the time of sampling, every cohort member was nominally healthy, though immune exposures that went unrecorded were likely present. The donor was CMV seropositive and belonged to the group of 250 to 350 seropositive cohort members. Each donor provided a peripheral blood sample, and peripheral blood mononuclear cells were used for TCR beta sequencing. The Qiagen DNeasy Blood Extraction Kit was used to extract genomic DNA from the blood cell samples. Library generation was performed with the immunoSEQ multiplex PCR assay. For the multiplex PCR, a mixture combining 60 forward primers for TCR Vbeta segments and 13 reverse primers for TCR Jbeta segments was used. A multiplex PCR assay on genomic DNA amplified the CDR3 region of rearranged TCR beta genes. The Illumina HiSeq System was used to sequence the amplified TCR beta libraries as 87-base-pair reads. As for the authors' bioinformatics: A later analysis tallied about 77 million unique TCR beta chains across the 666 repertoires, and approximately 12 million of those chains were shared by two or more donors. To remove PCR and sequencing errors, raw reads were error-corrected and collapsed into unique sequences using a nearest-neighbor algorithm that merged closely related sequences. Alignment of CDR3 sequences to IMGT reference sequences was used to assign V, D and J gene segments. For a sequence to be retained, at least a six-nucleotide match to both a V gene segment and a J gene segment was required. Rearrangements were called productive when the CDR3 lacked stop codons and stayed in frame with V and J; all others were non-productive. CDR3 was defined according to IMGT convention as the region running from the second conserved V-encoded cysteine to the conserved J-encoded phenylalanine. Sequences without an unambiguous match to a single V gene segment were excluded from the earlier analysis of 587 of the donors. In an earlier analysis of 450 to 750 of the donors, a V segment was called functional when productive rearrangements were above 56.7%, and segregating when the standard deviation between donors exceeded 5%. To diagnose cytomegalovirus status from the catalog of TCR beta chain sequences, a statistical classification framework was built. In a later analysis, V and J genes were assigned by comparing TCR nucleotide sequences against IMGT/GENE-DB human TR gene sequences. Using the TCRdist pipeline, a later analysis assigned CDR3 sequences along with most-parsimonious VDJ recombination scenarios. A later analysis defined each TCR beta chain by its CDR3 amino acid sequence plus V-gene family, and excluded reads lacking a unique V-gene family. A later analysis removed several hundred highly shared, low-generation-probability nucleotide sequences to deal with suspected cross-contamination and a sequencing artifact. For each public chain, a later analysis derived a clonal expansion index from normalized ranks of inferred template counts within each repertoire. Generation probabilities in a later analysis came from a VDJ recombination model fitted to out-of-frame rearrangements, and those results were checked against IGoR. Hypergeometric tests were used in a later analysis to score TCR-TCR, TCR-HLA and TCR-CMV co-occurrence, with a repertoire-size bias correction applied to the TCR pairs. False discovery rates were estimated in a later analysis by permuting HLA or CMV assignments 20 times. A later analysis grouped co-occurring TCRs with DBSCAN, adding TCRdist sequence similarity when clustering within HLA-allele-positive subsets. Co-occurrence clustering excluded repertoires with fewer than 30,000 or more than 120,000 public chains, plus five with anomalous nucleotide sharing. TCRdb obtained this table from immuneACCESS and retained in-frame rearrangements with V and J assigned. These tables miss some clones; where compared with another copy, unresolved V genes account for less than half of the shortfall, and the remainder is unexplained. V, J and clone size are taken as reported in that table, and D and trimming were inferred from the DNA itself. Per the sample table, the count is more than 200,000 clones. The ten largest clones add up to about 0.9% of the sample.

Rearrangement joined TRBV5-6 to TRBJ1-1, and 7 junctional nucleotides match TRBD1. Material: PBMCs. This receptor was obtained from a young woman in good health and CMV-seropositive. The DNA sequence is TGTGCCAGCAGCCTAAGAGACAGGGTAAGGCAAAACACTGAAGCTTTCTTT. It translates to CASSLRDRVRQNTEAFF. Extended through the reference TRBV5-6 and TRBJ1-1 proteins, this CDR3 yields the full variable domain: DAGVTQSPTHLIKTRGQQVTLRCSPKSGHDTVSWYQQALGQGPQFIFQYYEEEERQRGNFPDRFSGHQFPNYSSELNVNALLLGDSALYLCASSLRDRVRQNTEAFFGQGTRLTVV.